The rows below give T cell receptor beta chains drawn from one sample of a study of T cells in localized non-small cell lung cancer. Repertoires were generated with immunoSEQ multiplex PCR, while TCRdb's copy carries only in-frame clones and drops some. The profile shows 45,000 to 70,000 clones, roughly 88% of them singletons. This specimen consisted of peripheral blood, obtained before any cancer treatment. The receptors were sampled from a woman aged 35-70 years with stage I lung adenocarcinoma. Each CDR3 is given with its conserved first and last residue. Each record gives: D gene, clone size, V gene, J gene, CDR3 protein, CDR3 DNA. The D gene is left open where the match is weak. Only some rows state a clone size, as once, few, many or a class for expanded clones.

TRBD1	once	TRBV19	TRBJ2-1	CASSGGFSYNEQFF	TGTGCCAGTTCAGGGGGATTCTCCTACAATGAGCAGTTCTTC
TRBD1	.	TRBV5-3	TRBJ1-2	CARSLVKRQGEGGYTF	TGTGCCAGAAGCTTGGTTAAAAGACAGGGGGAAGGGGGCTACACCTTC
.	.	TRBV5-7	TRBJ2-5	CASSSPGPRGQETQYF	TGTGCCAGCAGCTCTCCGGGCCCGAGGGGCCAAGAGACCCAGTACTTC
TRBD1	.	TRBV30	TRBJ1-6	CAWRGTGGQGGSPLHF	TGTGCCTGGAGAGGGACAGGGGGCCAAGGGGGTTCACCCCTCCACTTT
.	.	TRBV7-8	TRBJ2-7	CASSLAAVVEQYF	TGTGCCAGCAGCTTAGCGGCCGTGGTCGAGCAGTACTTC
TRBD1	once	TRBV28	TRBJ1-6	CAEGQLYSPLHF	TGTGCTGAGGGACAGCTCTATTCACCCCTCCACTTT
.	.	TRBV19	TRBJ1-1	CASSRQMGWAEAFF	TGTGCCAGTAGTCGACAGATGGGTTGGGCTGAAGCTTTCTTT
TRBD2	.	TRBV5-4	TRBJ2-5	CASSPSASGLGQTQYF	TGTGCCAGCAGCCCATCCGCTAGCGGACTAGGACAGACCCAGTACTTC
.	.	TRBV19	TRBJ1-6	CASTRTEASPLHF	TGTGCCAGTACCAGGACGGAGGCTTCACCCCTCCACTTT
TRBD2	.	TRBV5-8	TRBJ2-5	CASSFPGLAGIQETQYF	TGTGCCAGCAGCTTCCCGGGACTAGCGGGGATACAAGAGACCCAGTACTTC
.	.	TRBV19	TRBJ2-2	CASSYRATGELFF	TGTGCCAGTAGTTACAGGGCCACCGGGGAGCTGTTTTTT
TRBD1	.	TRBV19	TRBJ2-5	CASSPAGQGATQYF	TGTGCCAGTAGTCCCGCGGGACAGGGGGCGACCCAGTACTTC
.	.	TRBV7-2	TRBJ2-3	CASSFPYADTQYF	TGTGCCAGCAGCTTCCCGTACGCAGATACGCAGTATTTT
.	.	TRBV30	TRBJ2-7	CAWSVGNNQAYEQYF	TGTGCCTGGAGTGTAGGTAATAACCAAGCCTACGAGCAGTACTTC
.	.	TRBV9	TRBJ1-3	CASSATGGGSGNTIYF	TGTGCCAGCAGCGCGACGGGGGGTGGCTCTGGAAACACCATATATTTT
.	.	TRBV5-4	TRBJ2-1	CASSLLAGFNNEQFF	TGTGCCAGCAGCTTGCTGGCAGGTTTCAACAATGAGCAGTTCTTC
.	.	TRBV19	TRBJ1-1	CASSSKGDTEAFF	TGTGCCAGTAGTTCCAAGGGGGACACTGAAGCTTTCTTT
TRBD2	.	TRBV19	TRBJ2-3	CASSTLAGGQDTQYF	TGTGCCAGTAGTACTCTAGCGGGGGGCCAAGATACGCAGTATTTT
TRBD1	.	TRBV28	TRBJ2-1	CASATGTGFHNEQFF	TGTGCCAGCGCGACCGGGACAGGCTTCCACAATGAGCAGTTCTTC
.	.	TRBV18	TRBJ1-1	CASSRYEATEAFF	TGTGCCAGCTCAAGATACGAGGCCACTGAAGCTTTCTTT
.	few	TRBV10-1	TRBJ2-1	CASSVGGGADNEQFF	TGCGCCAGCAGTGTTGGCGGGGGCGCTGACAATGAGCAGTTCTTC
.	.	TRBV4-2	TRBJ2-3	CASSQDGLAVTQYF	TGTGCCAGCAGCCAAGATGGGTTGGCGGTCACGCAGTATTTT
.	.	TRBV29-1	TRBJ1-2	CSVEVRGPDGYTF	TGCAGCGTTGAAGTCAGGGGCCCCGACGGCTACACCTTC
TRBD1	.	TRBV2	TRBJ1-1	CASMRDRANTEAFF	TGTGCCAGCATGAGGGACAGGGCAAACACTGAAGCTTTCTTT
TRBD1	.	TRBV7-2	TRBJ1-1	CASSLGGTGTISTEAFF	TGTGCCAGCAGCTTAGGAGGGACAGGGACGATTAGCACTGAAGCTTTCTTT
.	.	TRBV9	TRBJ2-1	CASSVEVGGSEQFF	TGTGCCAGCAGCGTAGAAGTCGGAGGGAGTGAGCAGTTCTTC
.	few	TRBV13	TRBJ2-5	CASRVAQETQYF	TGTGCCAGCAGAGTTGCTCAAGAGACCCAGTACTTC
TRBD1	.	TRBV6-1	TRBJ1-5	CASGQESNQPQHF	TGTGCCAGCGGACAGGAAAGCAATCAGCCCCAGCATTTT
.	.	TRBV4-3	TRBJ2-5	CASSQAVWGQETQYF	TGCGCCAGCAGCCAAGCGGTGTGGGGTCAAGAGACCCAGTACTTC
TRBD2	.	TRBV5-4	TRBJ2-6	CASSPGLAGGGGANVLTF	TGTGCCAGCAGCCCGGGACTAGCGGGGGGTGGTGGGGCCAACGTCCTGACTTTC
.	.	TRBV11-2	TRBJ1-3	CASAGKKPLNTIYF	TGTGCCAGTGCAGGGAAGAAGCCGTTAAACACCATATATTTT
.	.	TRBV2	TRBJ1-2	CASRLSAGERGYTF	TGTGCCAGCAGACTATCGGCAGGGGAACGTGGCTACACCTTC
.	once	TRBV29-1	TRBJ1-1	CSVRGGRGDTEAFF	TGCAGCGTTCGGGGAGGCCGGGGAGACACTGAAGCTTTCTTT
.	.	TRBV25-1	TRBJ1-2	CASSRDTYGYTF	TGTGCCAGCAGCCGGGACACCTATGGCTACACCTTC
.	few	TRBV7-3	TRBJ2-3	CASSLGIFGGVGTDTQYF	TGTGCCAGCAGCTTAGGGATCTTTGGGGGAGTGGGCACAGATACGCAGTATTTT
.	.	TRBV19	TRBJ1-5	CASSREGLGPQHF	TGTGCCAGTAGTCGTGAAGGGTTGGGACCCCAGCATTTT
.	.	TRBV19	TRBJ2-6	CASSIGAGANVLTF	TGTGCCAGTAGTATCGGGGCTGGGGCCAACGTCCTGACTTTC
.	.	TRBV29-1	TRBJ2-1	CSGGVAAINEQFF	TGCAGCGGGGGAGTAGCGGCCATCAATGAGCAGTTCTTC
TRBD2	.	TRBV28	TRBJ2-7	CASSLLGLAGREQYF	TGTGCCAGCAGTTTATTAGGGCTAGCGGGGAGGGAGCAGTACTTC
.	.	TRBV9	TRBJ2-3	CASSVEGTDTQYF	TGTGCCAGCAGCGTAGAGGGCACAGATACGCAGTATTTT
.	.	TRBV30	TRBJ1-4	CAWSRGGGEKLFF	TGTGCCTGGAGTAGAGGGGGTGGTGAAAAACTGTTTTTT
TRBD1	.	TRBV18	TRBJ1-1	CASSPSSGTGNTEAFF	TGTGCCAGCTCACCATCCTCCGGGACAGGGAACACTGAAGCTTTCTTT
.	.	TRBV6-5	TRBJ1-2	CASSYGHGGGYGYTF	TGTGCCAGCAGTTACGGGCACGGAGGGGGGTATGGCTACACCTTC
.	.	TRBV19	TRBJ1-2	CASSTGVWDGYTF	TGTGCCAGTAGTACAGGGGTTTGGGATGGCTACACCTTC
.	.	TRBV28	TRBJ2-6	CASRRMVSGANVLTF	TGTGCCAGCAGGCGGATGGTCTCTGGGGCCAACGTCCTGACTTTC
.	.	TRBV2	TRBJ2-6	CATREGASSGANVLTF	TGTGCCACCAGGGAGGGGGCAAGCTCTGGGGCCAACGTCCTGACTTTC
.	few	TRBV29-1	TRBJ1-1	CSVVQGNTEAFF	TGCAGCGTTGTGCAGGGGAACACTGAAGCTTTCTTT
.	.	TRBV10-3	TRBJ1-1	CAISESVGHPNTEAFF	TGTGCCATCAGTGAGAGTGTGGGACACCCGAACACTGAAGCTTTCTTT
.	.	TRBV4-3	TRBJ2-7	CASSQEGQGIPYEQYF	TGCGCCAGCAGCCAAGAAGGGCAGGGCATACCCTACGAGCAGTACTTC
TRBD1	.	TRBV19	TRBJ1-5	CASSTRDRGDNQPQHF	TGTGCCAGTAGTACCCGTGACAGGGGAGATAATCAGCCCCAGCATTTT
.	.	TRBV9	TRBJ1-2	CASSVEEGPYGYTF	TGTGCCAGCAGCGTAGAGGAAGGGCCCTATGGCTACACCTTC
TRBD2	.	TRBV4-3	TRBJ2-7	CASSQTSGGAHEQYF	TGCGCCAGCAGCCAAACTAGCGGGGGGGCCCACGAGCAGTACTTC
.	.	TRBV7-9	TRBJ2-5	CATAGAQETQYF	TGTGCCACCGCGGGGGCCCAAGAGACCCAGTACTTC
.	.	TRBV2	TRBJ1-1	CASSERPAKPPKQAEAFF	TGTGCCAGCAGTGAAAGGCCAGCTAAGCCACCAAAACAGGCTGAAGCTTTCTTT